This T cell receptor beta chain was obtained from a study of blood T cell repertoires in COVID-19. The overall study: The origin of the acute and convalescent COVID-19 samples was the United States, Italy and Spain. Sources were T cells, B-cell-depleted T cells, or PBMCs; the material itself was cDNA or gDNA.

In the original workflow: Estimation of nucleated cell counts was performed using reference gene primer amplification. Sequencing used immunoSEQ multiplex PCR; TCRdb keeps in-frame clones, though not all of them. That table supplies the V and J calls and clone size; D and trimming were determined from the DNA. The table records under 200,000 clones, 79% of them present only once. Germline values: CDR1 DFQATT, CDR2 SNEGSKA (reference sequence). J was trimmed by 0 bases and V by 3 bases; bases with no gene match: 10. CDR3 length: 16 amino acids. Those enrolled in Seattle joined during active infection and were followed longitudinally afterward.

This chain links TRBV20-1 with TRBJ1-1; TRBD1 agrees at 7 bases. The source is a woman aged 55-69 years with COVID-19, enrolled during active disease. The material sequenced was peripheral blood. The CDR3 coding sequence is TGCAGTGCTAGTCAAGGGGGCGGGAGGCTGAACACTGAAGCTTTCTTT. It translates to CSASQGGGRLNTEAFF.